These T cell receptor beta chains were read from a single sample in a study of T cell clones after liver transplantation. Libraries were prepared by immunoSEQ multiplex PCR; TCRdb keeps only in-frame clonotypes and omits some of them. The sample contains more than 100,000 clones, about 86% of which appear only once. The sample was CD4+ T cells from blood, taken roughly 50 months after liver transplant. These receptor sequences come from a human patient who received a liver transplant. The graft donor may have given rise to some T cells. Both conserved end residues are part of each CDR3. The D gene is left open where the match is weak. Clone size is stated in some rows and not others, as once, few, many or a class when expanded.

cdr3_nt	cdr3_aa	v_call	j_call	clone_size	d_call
TGTGCCAGCAGCTTAGGACAGGGGTATTCACCCCTCCACTTT	CASSLGQGYSPLHF	TRBV11-3	TRBJ1-6	.	TRBD1
TGCGCCAGCAGCCCTCCGGGGCGCTACTCTGGAAACACCATATATTTT	CASSPPGRYSGNTIYF	TRBV4-1	TRBJ1-3	.	.
TGTGCCAGCTCACCAAGGCTACTAGCGGGAGTGGGCTACAATGAGCAGTTCTTC	CASSPRLLAGVGYNEQFF	TRBV18	TRBJ2-1	.	TRBD2
TGTGCCAGCAGTTCCCCAGCCCTAGGCCGGGGGGGCTATGGCTACACCTTC	CASSSPALGRGGYGYTF	TRBV28	TRBJ1-2	.	.
TGTGCCAGCAGCTCCCAGACTGCCCCTGGAAACACCATATATTTT	CASSSQTAPGNTIYF	TRBV7-2	TRBJ1-3	medium-sized	.
TGTGCCAGCAGTAACAGGGTTGGATCCTATAATTCACCCCTCCACTTT	CASSNRVGSYNSPLHF	TRBV5-6	TRBJ1-6	few	.
TGTGCCAGCTCACCTACAACGGGCGGTGAAAAACTGTTTTTT	CASSPTTGGEKLFF	TRBV18	TRBJ1-4	.	.
TGTGCCAGCAGCTTACGGGGGAGACCAAATGAAAAACTGTTTTTT	CASSLRGRPNEKLFF	TRBV7-7	TRBJ1-4	.	.
TGTGCCAGCAGCTTCGTTGGGGGAGGACAGCATTTT	CASSFVGGGQHF	TRBV7-2	TRBJ1-5	once	.
TGTGCCAGCAAGCGACAGGGGGAGCCCCAGCATTTT	CASKRQGEPQHF	TRBV2	TRBJ1-5	many	TRBD1
TGTGCCAGCAGCTTGGGTAGCGGGAGGGCCCCTAATGAGCAGTTCTTC	CASSLGSGRAPNEQFF	TRBV5-4	TRBJ2-1	.	TRBD2
TGTGCCAGCAGCTTAGTATCCGGTTCCTATGGCTACACCTTC	CASSLVSGSYGYTF	TRBV7-9	TRBJ1-2	.	.
TGTGCCAGTAGGGTTGGGAAGGGGGCCCAGAATGAGCAGTTCTTC	CASRVGKGAQNEQFF	TRBV19	TRBJ2-1	.	TRBD1
TGTGCCAACAGGGTCGGACCCGGGGAGCTGTTTTTT	CANRVGPGELFF	TRBV21-1	TRBJ2-2	.	.
TGTGCCAGCAGCGGTGGACTAGCGGGAGCTTCAGATACGCAGTATTTT	CASSGGLAGASDTQYF	TRBV9	TRBJ2-3	.	TRBD2
TGTGCCAGCAGCCCTCAGGCCCTGGGGGGCTACACCTTC	CASSPQALGGYTF	TRBV7-2	TRBJ1-2	.	.
TGTGCCAGCAGCTTAAGACCGGACACAGATACGCAGTATTTT	CASSLRPDTDTQYF	TRBV11-3	TRBJ2-3	.	.